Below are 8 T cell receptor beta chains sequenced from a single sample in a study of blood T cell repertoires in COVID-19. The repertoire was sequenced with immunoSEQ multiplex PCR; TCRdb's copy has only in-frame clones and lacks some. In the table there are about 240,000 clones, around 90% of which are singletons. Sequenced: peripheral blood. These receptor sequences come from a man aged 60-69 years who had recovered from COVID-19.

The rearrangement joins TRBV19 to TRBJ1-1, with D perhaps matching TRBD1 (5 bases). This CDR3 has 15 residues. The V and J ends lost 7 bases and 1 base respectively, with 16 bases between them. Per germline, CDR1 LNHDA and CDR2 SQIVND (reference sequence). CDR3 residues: CASKSQGSGNTEAFF. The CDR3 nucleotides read TGTGCCAGTAAGTCCCAGGGTAGTGGGAACACTGAAGCTTTCTTT.

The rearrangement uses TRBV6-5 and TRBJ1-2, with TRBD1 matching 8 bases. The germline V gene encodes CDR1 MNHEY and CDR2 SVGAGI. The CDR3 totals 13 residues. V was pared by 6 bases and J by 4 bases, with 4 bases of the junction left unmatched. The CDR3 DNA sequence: TGTGCCAGCAGGCCAGGGGGCAGCTATGGCTACACCTTC. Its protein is CASRPGGSYGYTF.

The CDR3 DNA is TGTGCCAGCAGTCACGAAGGACAGATCAATCAGCCCCAGCATTTT. It encodes CASSHEGQINQPQHF. The J gene is TRBJ1-5, the V gene TRBV27; possible D gene TRBD1, 6 bases. Germline CDR1 reads MNHEY; CDR2 reads SMNVEV (reference sequence). This CDR3 comprises 15 residues. Trimming stripped 5 bases from V and 3 bases from J, with 14 bases between.

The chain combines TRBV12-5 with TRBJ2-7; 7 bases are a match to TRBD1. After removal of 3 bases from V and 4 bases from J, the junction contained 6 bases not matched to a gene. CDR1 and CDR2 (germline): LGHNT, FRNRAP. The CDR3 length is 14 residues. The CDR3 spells CASGLRGREYEQYF. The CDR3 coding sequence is TGTGCTAGTGGTTTAAGGGGGCGCGAATACGAGCAGTACTTC.

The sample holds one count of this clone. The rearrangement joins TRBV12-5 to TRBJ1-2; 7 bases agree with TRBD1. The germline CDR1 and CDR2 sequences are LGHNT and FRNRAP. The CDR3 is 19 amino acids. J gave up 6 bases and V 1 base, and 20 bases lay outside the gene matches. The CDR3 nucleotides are TGTGCTAGTGGTTTGGGCCCTACTCCCCCTGGGACAGCTCAGGATGGCTACACCTTC. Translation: CASGLGPTPPGTAQDGYTF.

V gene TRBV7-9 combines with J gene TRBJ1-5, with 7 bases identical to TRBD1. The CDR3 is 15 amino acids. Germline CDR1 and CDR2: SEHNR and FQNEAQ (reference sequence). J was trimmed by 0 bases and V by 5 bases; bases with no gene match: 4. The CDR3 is CASSGGTDSNQPQHF. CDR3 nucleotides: TGTGCCAGCAGCGGAGGGACAGATAGCAATCAGCCCCAGCATTTT. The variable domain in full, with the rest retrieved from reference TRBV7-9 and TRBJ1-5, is DTGVSQNPRHKITKRGQNVTFRCDPISEHNRLYWYRQTLGQGPEFLTYFQNEAQLEKSRLLSDRFSAERPKGSFSTLEIQRTEQGDSAMYLCASSGGTDSNQPQHFGDGTRLSIL.

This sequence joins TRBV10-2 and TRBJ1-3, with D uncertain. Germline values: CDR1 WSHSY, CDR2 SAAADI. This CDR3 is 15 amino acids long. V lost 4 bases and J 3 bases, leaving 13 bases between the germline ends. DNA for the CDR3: TGCGCCAGCAGTGCCAGTCCCTCGGGTGGAAACACCATATATTTT. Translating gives CASSASPSGGNTIYF.

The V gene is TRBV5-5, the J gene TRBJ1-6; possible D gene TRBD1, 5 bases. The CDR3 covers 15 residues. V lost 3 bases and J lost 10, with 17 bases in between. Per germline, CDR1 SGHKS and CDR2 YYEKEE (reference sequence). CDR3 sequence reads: CASSWGVREGSPLHF. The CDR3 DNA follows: TGTGCCAGCAGCTGGGGGGTCAGGGAGGGATCACCCCTCCACTTT.